What follows are 27 T cell receptor beta chains derived from one specimen sequenced in a study of blood T cell repertoires in COVID-19. Sequencing used immunoSEQ multiplex PCR; TCRdb keeps in-frame clones, though not all of them. The data contain about 200,000 clones, 80% to 90% of them singletons. The sample comprised peripheral blood. The receptors shown here come from a man aged 60 to 75 with acute or convalescent COVID-19.

This rearrangement joins TRBV5-1 to TRBJ1-1; weak D call: TRBD1 (5 bases). Per germline, CDR1 SGHRS and CDR2 YFSETQ. There are 12 residues in the CDR3. With 4 bases removed from V and 10 bases from J, the gap between germline ends came to 14 bases. The CDR3 is CASSPGGFGAFF. CDR3 DNA sequence: TGCGCCAGCAGCCCGGGGGGTTTTGGAGCTTTCTTT. Complete variable domain (other parts from reference TRBV5-1 and TRBJ1-1): KAGVTQTPRYLIKTRGQQVTLSCSPISGHRSVSWYQQTPGQGLQFLFEYFSETQRNKGNFPGRFSGRQFSNSRSEMNVSTLELGDSALYLCASSPGGFGAFFGQGTRLTVV.

This clone has only one observation. J is TRBJ2-2 and V is TRBV29-1; D perhaps matches TRBD2 (5 bases). The CDR3 is made up of 14 amino acids. Trimming left V 7 bases short and J 1 base short, with 13 bases between. The germline gives CDR1 SQVTM, CDR2 ANQGSEA. The CDR3 sequence is CSASLGRNTGELFF. The CDR3 DNA reads TGCAGCGCCTCGCTTGGGAGGAACACCGGGGAGCTGTTTTTT.

The chain recombines TRBV28 with TRBJ1-2; D might be TRBD1 (6 bases). The CDR3 is 15 amino acids. CDR1 MDHEN and CDR2 SYDVKM come from the germline V gene. V lost 4 bases, J lost 3 bases, and 15 bases lay in between. The CDR3 sequence is CASSSELGGDYGYTF. In DNA form, the CDR3 reads TGTGCCAGCAGTTCAGAACTAGGGGGTGACTATGGCTACACCTTC.

The chain uses TRBV5-6 and TRBJ1-6; possible D gene TRBD1, 5 bases. The germline V and J ends were trimmed by 2 bases and 11 bases, with 17 bases remaining between them. Looked up from germline, CDR1 is SGHDT and CDR2 is YYEEEE. The CDR3 has 15 residues. The CDR3 loop is CASSFPQGLTAPLHF. The DNA for the CDR3 is TGTGCCAGCAGCTTCCCCCAGGGATTGACCGCACCCCTCCACTTT.

The genes are TRBV15 and TRBJ2-3; TRBD2 agrees at 8 bases. Looked up from germline, CDR1 is LNHNV and CDR2 is YYDKDF (reference sequence). The CDR3 has 16 amino acids. Losses at the gene ends were 0 bases for V and 1 base for J; bases not matched to a gene: 3. The CDR3 DNA is TGTGCCACCAGCAGAGATGGACTAGCCGGCACAGATACGCAGTATTTT. It encodes CATSRDGLAGTDTQYF. Based on the CDR3 plus reference TRBV15 and TRBJ2-3, the full variable domain is DAMVIQNPRYQVTQFGKPVTLSCSQTLNHNVMYWYQQKSSQAPKLLFHYYDKDFNNEADTPDNFQSRRPNTSFCFLDIRSPGLGDTAMYLCATSRDGLAGTDTQYFGPGTRLTVL.

CDR3 DNA: TGTGCCAGCAGCCGACTAGCGGGAACGAACACCGGGGAGCTGTTTTTT. Protein product: CASSRLAGTNTGELFF. The genes are TRBV9 and TRBJ2-2; 11 bases match TRBD2. The CDR3 covers 16 residues. Germline CDR1 and CDR2: SGDLS and YYNGEE. V trimming: 4 bases; J trimming: 0 bases; junction bases outside the gene matches: 2.

This chain links TRBV28 with TRBJ1-6, with TRBD1 identical over 11 bases. Germline V gene data show CDR1 as MDHEN and CDR2 as SYDVKM. The ends lost 5 bases at V and 11 bases at J; junction bases unmatched: 5. The CDR3 contains 14 residues. This CDR3 is CASSPGTGGTPLHF. As DNA, the CDR3 is TGTGCCAGCAGTCCCGGGACAGGGGGAACACCCCTCCACTTT.

The chain carries TRBV19 and TRBJ2-6, with TRBD1 matching 7 bases. The CDR3 spans 16 residues. CDR1 and CDR2 from the germline V gene are LNHDA and SQIVND (reference sequence). Trimming cost V 7 bases and J 0 bases; bases outside gene matches: 6. CDR3 DNA sequence: TGTGCCAGTACTCCGACAGGGTTCTCTGGGGCCAACGTCCTGACTTTC. Residues: CASTPTGFSGANVLTF.

V and J are TRBV28 and TRBJ2-7; unclear D gene. The germline gives CDR1 MDHEN, CDR2 SYDVKM. The CDR3 is 11 amino acids. V was shortened by 4 bases and J by 4 bases, with 5 bases between the two germline ends. The CDR3 nucleotides are TGTGCCAGCAGTTCCGAGTACGAGCAGTACTTC. Its translation: CASSSEYEQYF.

The chain combines TRBV12-2 with TRBJ2-1; the D call TRBD2 from the table was never checked on the DNA. TRBV12-2 counts as a pseudogene. The CDR3 has 15 amino acids. The CDR3 is CASPKRAGGRNEQFF. The CDR3 DNA sequence: TGTGCAAGTCCCAAGAGGGCGGGGGGTCGAAATGAGCAGTTCTTC.

This clone was picked up one time. The rearrangement uses TRBV11-2 and TRBJ2-1, with 7 positions matching TRBD2. The CDR3 loop spans 15 amino acids. From germline, CDR1 is SGHAT and CDR2 FQNNGV. V gave up 3 bases and J gave up 9 bases; unmatched junction bases: 11. CDR3 in amino acids: CASSFRMGGPGEQFF. The CDR3 coding sequence is TGTGCCAGCAGCTTTCGTATGGGAGGGCCAGGTGAGCAGTTCTTC.

The rearrangement links TRBV7-2 to TRBJ1-6; 10 bases are shared with TRBD1. Germline V lookup: CDR1 SGHTA, CDR2 FQGNSA. V shed 8 bases, J shed 9 bases, and the junction held 10 bases outside the gene matches. The CDR3 is 15 amino acids. CDR3 sequence: CASSFVGQGSSPLHF. DNA for the CDR3: TGTGCCAGCTCATTTGTGGGACAGGGGAGTTCACCCCTCCACTTT.

The chain couples TRBV19 to TRBJ2-5; the D is unclear. Per germline, CDR1 LNHDA and CDR2 SQIVND (reference sequence). V lost 6 bases to trimming and J lost 5 bases, with 19 bases between them. CDR3 length: 15 amino acids. CDR3 in DNA: TGTGCCAGTAGAAGAAACACCGGCGGTTGGGAGACCCAGTACTTC. Protein: CASRRNTGGWETQYF. The whole variable domain, remainder taken from reference TRBV19 and TRBJ2-5, is DGGITQSPKYLFRKEGQNVTLSCEQNLNHDAMYWYRQDPGQGLRLIYYSQIVNDFQKGDIAEGYSVSREKKESFPLTVTSAQKNPTAFYLCASRRNTGGWETQYFGPGTRLLVL.

The gene calls are TRBV7-2 and TRBJ1-6; tentative D call: TRBD1 (5 bases). The CDR3 spans 13 residues. V was trimmed by 10 bases and J by 7 bases, leaving 14 bases between them. CDR1 and CDR2 (germline): SGHTA, FQGNSA. The CDR3 nucleotides read TGTGCCACCAATCCTAGGGGCAATTCACCCCTCCACTTT. Translating it yields CATNPRGNSPLHF.

This sequence joins TRBV28 and TRBJ1-1; tentatively, D is TRBD1 (6 bases). Deletions cut 2 bases from V and 4 bases from J, with 20 bases between. CDR1 is MDHEN, CDR2 SYDVKM, per germline. The CDR3 loop spans 17 amino acids. The CDR3 coding sequence is TGTGCCAGCAGTTTAGGGGGACGTGGGGGCGCGGGCACTGAAGCTTTCTTT. Translation: CASSLGGRGGAGTEAFF.

The chain joins TRBV19 to TRBJ2-1; D perhaps matches TRBD1 (5 bases). The CDR3 loop spans 14 amino acids. Trimming left V 4 bases short and J 2 bases short, with 9 bases between. Germline V lookup: CDR1 LNHDA, CDR2 SQIVND (reference sequence). The CDR3 nucleotides read TGTGCCAGTAGTAGAAAGGACACCTACAATGAGCAGTTCTTC. Protein product: CASSRKDTYNEQFF.

V and J are TRBV2 and TRBJ2-3, with D perhaps matching TRBD1 (5 bases). Trimming pared 7 bases from V and 0 bases from J, leaving 14 bases between. The CDR3 is 15 residues long. Germline CDR1 reads SNHLY; CDR2 reads FYNNEI. CDR3 loop: CASIGSPGSTDTQYF. The CDR3 nucleotides are TGTGCCAGCATAGGGTCCCCAGGGAGCACAGATACGCAGTATTTT.

The genes are TRBV11-2 and TRBJ2-1; tentative D call: TRBD1 (5 bases). Per germline, CDR1 SGHAT and CDR2 FQNNGV. V gave up 5 bases and J gave up 10 bases, with 12 bases separating them. The CDR3 covers 12 residues. The CDR3 is CASSRVKGEQFF. The CDR3 DNA reads as TGTGCCAGCAGCCGCGTCAAGGGGGAGCAGTTCTTC.

The V call is TRBV19, the J call TRBJ1-5; tentatively, D is TRBD1 (5 bases). CDR1 and CDR2 from the germline V gene are LNHDA and SQIVND (reference sequence). This CDR3 has 14 residues. V dropped 3 bases and J dropped 4 bases, with 10 bases sitting between them. This CDR3 reads CASSILSGNQPQHF. The DNA of the CDR3 is TGTGCCAGTAGTATCCTCTCAGGGAATCAGCCCCAGCATTTT.

This rearrangement joins TRBV9 to TRBJ1-2, with D tentatively TRBD1 (5 bases). Germline V gives CDR1 SGDLS, CDR2 YYNGEE. Between the trimmed V and J ends, which lost 0 bases and 3 bases, there was a span of 15 bases. CDR3 size: 16 residues. CDR3 nucleotides: TGTGCCAGCAGCGTAGATCGGTATGGCAGGGACTATGGCTACACCTTC. Protein: CASSVDRYGRDYGYTF.

The chain uses TRBV5-1 and TRBJ2-7; possible D gene TRBD2, 5 bases. V lost 4 bases and J 2 bases, leaving 16 bases between the germline ends. CDR1 SGHRS and CDR2 YFSETQ come from the germline V gene. The CDR3 spans 15 residues. The CDR3 region is CASSLTAGSTYEQYF. CDR3 coding DNA: TGCGCCAGCAGCCTGACGGCGGGTTCGACCTACGAGCAGTACTTC.

The CDR3 here is CASAAGEAYEQYF. DNA for the CDR3: TGTGCTAGCGCCGCCGGGGAGGCCTACGAGCAGTACTTC. The V gene is TRBV7-7, the J gene TRBJ2-7; the D gene is possibly TRBD2 (6 bases). CDR1 and CDR2 from the germline V gene are SSHAT and FNYEAQ (reference sequence). The CDR3 spans 13 residues. The variable domain in full, completed from reference TRBV7-7 and TRBJ2-7, reads GAGVSQSPRYKVTKRGQDVTLRCDPISSHATLYWYQQALGQGPEFLTYFNYEAQPDKSGLPSDRFSAERPEGSISTLTIQRTEQRDSAMYRCASAAGEAYEQYFGPGTRLTVT.

The V gene is TRBV15, the J gene TRBJ1-5; D unclear. Germline V lookup: CDR1 LNHNV, CDR2 YYDKDF (reference sequence). This CDR3 contains 14 residues. V was pared by 5 bases and J by 4 bases, with 12 bases between. CDR3 protein: CATSPRGQNQPQHF. The CDR3 DNA sequence: TGTGCCACCAGCCCCCGCGGCCAAAATCAGCCCCAGCATTTT.

V and J are TRBV7-2 and TRBJ1-6; possible D gene TRBD1, 6 bases. The germline V gene encodes CDR1 SGHTA and CDR2 FQGNSA. V dropped 5 bases and J dropped 6 bases, with 20 bases sitting between them. The CDR3 sequence is 17 residues long. The CDR3 protein is CASSPPNRVWSNSPLHF. The CDR3 nucleotides are TGTGCCAGCAGCCCCCCTAACAGGGTCTGGAGTAATTCACCCCTCCACTTT.

J is TRBJ2-2 and V is TRBV19, with 11 bases identical to TRBD1. This CDR3 has 16 residues. CDR1 and CDR2 from the germline V gene are LNHDA and SQIVND (reference sequence). V gave up 4 bases and J gave up 4 bases; unmatched junction bases: 5. This CDR3 is CASSTGQGAATGELFF. In nucleotides, the CDR3 is TGTGCCAGTAGTACCGGACAGGGGGCCGCCACCGGGGAGCTGTTTTTT. The whole variable domain, filled in from reference TRBV19 and TRBJ2-2, reads DGGITQSPKYLFRKEGQNVTLSCEQNLNHDAMYWYRQDPGQGLRLIYYSQIVNDFQKGDIAEGYSVSREKKESFPLTVTSAQKNPTAFYLCASSTGQGAATGELFFGEGSRLTVL.

The gene calls are TRBV21-1 and TRBJ2-7; the table gives TRBD2 as D, unverified against the DNA. TRBV21-1 is a recognized pseudogene. The CDR3 contains 13 residues. In DNA, the CDR3 is TGTGCCAGCTACCCTAGCGGACCCTACGAGCAGTACTTC. Residues: CASYPSGPYEQYF.

The chain recombines TRBV28 with TRBJ1-1; 7 bases are a match to TRBD1. The CDR3 is made up of 13 amino acids. Germline V lookup: CDR1 MDHEN, CDR2 SYDVKM. Losses at the gene ends were 6 bases for V and 8 bases for J; bases not matched to a gene: 9. The CDR3 DNA sequence: TGTGCCAGCAGCCAACCGCCGGGACAGGAAGCTTTCTTT. Its translation is CASSQPPGQEAFF.